This T cell receptor beta chain is from a study of TIL therapy for anti-PD-1-resistant metastatic lung cancer. The overall study: Half of patients were current or former smokers. Findings and limits, study-wide: Infused TIL clonotypes partially replaced the baseline blood repertoire, then decayed over months.

Sequencing used immunoSEQ v3. Generated by immunoSEQ multiplex PCR, the TCRdb table keeps only in-frame clones and is missing some. The data contain more than 45,000 clones, roughly 84% of them seen just once; the ten biggest clones take up 2% to 3%. Time point noted: pre-treatment sample, taken before nivolumab and TIL therapy. A remark on this clone: The antigen is undetermined.

Sequences were derived from blood, sampled at baseline. This TCR derives from a person aged 25 to 85 with non-small cell lung cancer.

The CDR3 nucleotides are TGTGCCATCAGTGAGGTTGGGACCCTCTCTGGAAACACCATATATTTT. This codes for CAISEVGTLSGNTIYF. The V call is TRBV10-3, the J call TRBJ1-3; possible D gene TRBD1, 5 bases. V was trimmed by 2 bases and J by 0 bases, leaving 11 bases between them. CDR1 and CDR2 from the germline V gene are ENHRY and SYGVKD. This CDR3 is built from 16 residues.